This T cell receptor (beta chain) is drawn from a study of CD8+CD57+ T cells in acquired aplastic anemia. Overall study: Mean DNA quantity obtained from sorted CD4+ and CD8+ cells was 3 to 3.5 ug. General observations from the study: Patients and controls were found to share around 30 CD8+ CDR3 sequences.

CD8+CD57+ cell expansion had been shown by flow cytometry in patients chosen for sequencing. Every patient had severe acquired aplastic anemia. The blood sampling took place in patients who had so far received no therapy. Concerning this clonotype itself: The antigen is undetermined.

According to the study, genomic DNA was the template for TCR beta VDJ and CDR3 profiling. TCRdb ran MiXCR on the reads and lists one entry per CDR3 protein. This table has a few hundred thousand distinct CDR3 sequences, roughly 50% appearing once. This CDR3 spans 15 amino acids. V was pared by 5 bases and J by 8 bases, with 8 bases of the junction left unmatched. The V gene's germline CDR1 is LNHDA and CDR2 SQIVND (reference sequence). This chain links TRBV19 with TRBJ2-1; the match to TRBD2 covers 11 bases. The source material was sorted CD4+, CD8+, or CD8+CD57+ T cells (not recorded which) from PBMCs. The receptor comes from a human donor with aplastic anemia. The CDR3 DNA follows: TGTGCCAGTAGTGCCCTAGCGGGGGGAAGAGATGAGCAGTTCTTC. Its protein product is CASSALAGGRDEQFF.